These 2 T cell receptor beta chains originate from one sample sequenced in a study of T cell changes during pregnancy in multiple sclerosis. The protocol was immunoSEQ multiplex PCR, while the TCRdb copy is restricted to in-frame clones and leaves out a portion. Among tens of thousands of clones listed, about 92% were seen once. The sample here was CD4+ T cells from peripheral blood mononuclear cells, taken in the third trimester of pregnancy. The receptors come from a female donor with multiple sclerosis, enrolled in a pregnancy study.

The CDR3 protein is CASSQTRGEGEAFF. The CDR3, as DNA: TGTGCCAGCAGCCAAACCCGGGGTGAGGGCGAAGCTTTCTTT. This chain connects TRBV11-2 to TRBJ1-1; no definite D call. CDR3 size: 14 residues. V lost 5 bases, J lost 8 bases, and 18 bases lay in between. CDR1 and CDR2 (germline): SGHAT, FQNNGV.

The chain recombines TRBV13 with TRBJ2-1, with TRBD2 matching 12 bases. The germline CDR1 and CDR2 sequences are PRHDT and FYEKMQ (reference sequence). V dropped 4 bases and J dropped 9; count of bases not matched to a gene: 4. The CDR3 has 14 amino acids. CDR3: CASSSSGRAFEQFF. CDR3 nucleotides: TGTGCCAGCAGCTCTAGCGGGAGGGCCTTTGAGCAGTTCTTC.